The 14 T cell receptor beta chains in this list originate from one sample, sequenced in a study of long-term antiretroviral therapy in people with HIV. The libraries were made with immunoSEQ v3.0 at survey level. The data were produced by immunoSEQ multiplex PCR, yet TCRdb's version contains in-frame clones alone and is incomplete. The table includes tens of thousands of clones, almost 90% detected once. The input for sequencing was unsorted PBMCs, taken about 4.3 years after starting antiretroviral therapy. These receptors were collected from a man in his thirties or forties with HIV.

The chain links TRBV19 to TRBJ2-7, with D perhaps TRBD2 (5 bases). Germline V gene lookup returns CDR1 LNHDA and CDR2 SQIVND (reference sequence). The CDR3 sequence is 12 residues long. V lost 3 bases and J 7 bases, leaving 10 bases between the germline ends. CDR3 nucleotides: TGTGCCAGTAGTATGGGAGACCGGGAGCAGTACTTC. It yields the protein CASSMGDREQYF.

V and J are TRBV27 and TRBJ2-7; D is undetermined. V lost 6 bases to trimming and J lost 0 bases, with 18 bases between them. The CDR3 extends over 16 amino acids. Germline assignment: CDR1 MNHEY and CDR2 SMNVEV (reference sequence). CDR3 DNA sequence: TGTGCCAGCAGACCTGTTGGCGCGGCCTACTCCTACGAGCAGTACTTC. It is translated as CASRPVGAAYSYEQYF.

The chain employs TRBV7-2 and TRBJ2-7, with D perhaps matching TRBD1 (7 bases). The length of the CDR3 is 13 residues. Between the trimmed V and J ends, which lost 5 bases and 7 bases, there was a span of 15 bases. CDR1 SGHTA and CDR2 FQGNSA come from the germline V gene. CDR3 DNA: TGTGCCAGCAGCGGTCTCCCAGGGGGGGAGCAGTACTTC. Its protein is CASSGLPGGEQYF.

This clone has a handful of counts. This chain connects TRBV25-1 to TRBJ2-2, with D perhaps being TRBD1 or TRBD2 (5 bases each). The length of the CDR3 is 15 residues. V shed 4 bases and J shed 2 bases, with 11 bases lying between them. Germline V CDR1 and CDR2: MGHDK, SYGVNS. CDR3 DNA: TGTGCCAGCAGTGCCGGGACCGATAACACCGGGGAGCTGTTTTTT. This encodes CASSAGTDNTGELFF.

The rearrangement links TRBV5-1 to TRBJ2-6; perhaps TRBD1 as D (5 bases). Per germline, CDR1 SGHRS and CDR2 YFSETQ. V was trimmed by 3 bases and J by 1 base, leaving 17 bases between them. The CDR3 runs to 18 residues. CDR3 DNA sequence: TGCGCCAGCAGCTCCACAGGTCCCCCTCGGTCTGGGGCCAACGTCCTGACTTTC. It yields the protein CASSSTGPPRSGANVLTF.

The V and J genes are TRBV15 and TRBJ2-5, with D possibly matching TRBD1 (6 bases). The V end was cut by 2 bases, the J end by 9 bases, with 19 bases between. This CDR3 has 15 residues. Germline V gene lookup returns CDR1 LNHNV and CDR2 YYDKDF (reference sequence). The CDR3 protein is CATSRLRTASAAQYF. The CDR3 DNA reads as TGTGCCACCAGCAGACTACGGACAGCCTCAGCGGCCCAGTACTTC.

The rearrangement uses TRBV30 and TRBJ2-7; D gene ambiguous. Trimming cost V 4 bases and J 0 bases, with 10 bases left between them. CDR3 size: 13 residues. From germline, CDR1 is GTSNPN and CDR2 SVGIG (reference sequence). The CDR3 bases are TGTGCCTGGAACCGTGTCAACTCCTACGAGCAGTACTTC. Its translation is CAWNRVNSYEQYF.

The rearrangement links TRBV7-9 to TRBJ1-1, with D possibly TRBD1 on 6 matching bases. Germline V CDR1 and CDR2: SEHNR, FQNEAQ (reference sequence). This CDR3 contains 13 residues. Trimming took off 5 bases at V and 3 bases at J, with 10 bases between the two ends. In nucleotides, the CDR3 is TGTGCCAGCAGCCCGAGACAGGACACTGAAGCTTTCTTT. It translates to CASSPRQDTEAFF.

The chain is built from TRBV18 and TRBJ1-6, with a weak D call TRBD1 (5 bases). Germline V gives CDR1 KGHSH, CDR2 LQKENI. The germline V and J ends were trimmed by 3 bases and 8 bases, with 14 bases remaining between them. The CDR3 consists of 15 residues. CDR3: CASSPGADPYSPLHF. CDR3 nucleotide sequence: TGTGCCAGCTCACCTGGGGCAGATCCATATTCACCCCTCCACTTT.

J is TRBJ2-1 and V is TRBV11-2; TRBD1 agrees at 7 bases. The germline V gene encodes CDR1 SGHAT and CDR2 FQNNGV. This CDR3 has 17 amino acids. The ends lost 5 bases at V and 6 bases at J; junction bases unmatched: 16. The CDR3 nucleotides are TGTGCCAGCAGCCCACTACCTAAGGGACAGTTTACCAATGAGCAGTTCTTC. Translation gives CASSPLPKGQFTNEQFF.

The chain links TRBV2 to TRBJ2-4; no firm D call. This CDR3 is 10 amino acids long. The V gene's germline CDR1 is SNHLY and CDR2 FYNNEI. The V end was cut by 2 bases, the J end by 7 bases, with 0 bases between. CDR3 DNA sequence: TGTGCCAGCAGTGAAAACATTCAGTACTTC. It specifies CASSENIQYF.

The J gene is TRBJ1-5, the V gene TRBV19, with D perhaps TRBD1 (5 bases). Trimming pared 7 bases from V and 11 bases from J, leaving 21 bases between. The CDR3 runs 14 residues. CDR1 and CDR2 from the germline V gene are LNHDA and SQIVND (reference sequence). In DNA form, the CDR3 reads TGTGCCAGTACCCCAGGAACAGGCCTATATACCCAGCATTTT. Encoded protein: CASTPGTGLYTQHF.

This clone was observed once. The V call is TRBV6-6, the J call TRBJ2-1; D may be TRBD2 (6 bases). CDR3 length: 13 residues. V was cut by 2 bases and J by 8 bases, with 10 bases left in between. Germline V gives CDR1 MNHNY, CDR2 SVGAGI (reference sequence). CDR3 amino acids: CASSYSSGDEQFF. CDR3 sequence (DNA): TGTGCCAGCAGTTACAGTAGCGGCGATGAGCAGTTCTTC.

This clone was observed once. V gene TRBV7-2 combines with J gene TRBJ1-5, with 7 bases matching TRBD1. Looked up from germline, CDR1 is SGHTA and CDR2 is FQGNSA. The CDR3 spans 18 residues. The V gene end was trimmed by 4 bases and the J gene end by 3 bases; junction bases not matched to a gene: 15. The chain's CDR3 is CASSSNHQGEWNNQPQHF. The DNA for the CDR3 is TGTGCCAGCAGCTCGAATCATCAGGGGGAGTGGAACAATCAGCCCCAGCATTTT.